One and the same sample provided the 25 T cell receptor beta chains below, sequenced in a study of blood T cell repertoires in COVID-19. Sequencing used immunoSEQ multiplex PCR; TCRdb keeps in-frame clones, though not all of them. The profile shows a few hundred thousand clones, over 75% of them singletons. The sequencing sample was made of PBMCs or T cells enriched from blood (not recorded which). The origin of the receptors is a man aged 25-45 years who had recovered from COVID-19.

This clone was counted only a few times. The chain has TRBV14 and TRBJ2-3; 7 nucleotides match TRBD1. The CDR3 has 16 amino acids. Looked up from germline, CDR1 is SGHDN and CDR2 is FVKESK. V shed 2 bases, J shed 2 bases, and the junction held 7 bases outside the gene matches. CDR3 region: CASSQFQGVVTDTQYF. DNA for the CDR3: TGTGCCAGCAGCCAATTCCAGGGGGTGGTCACAGATACGCAGTATTTT.

V gene TRBV2 combines with J gene TRBJ1-5, with D hard to call. With 0 bases removed from V and 2 bases from J, the gap between germline ends came to 5 bases. In germline, CDR1 is SNHLY, CDR2 FYNNEI. The length of the CDR3 is 14 residues. The CDR3 reads CASSEAQRNQPQHF. CDR3 bases: TGTGCCAGCAGTGAAGCACAGCGCAATCAGCCCCAGCATTTT.

This clone was seen ten or more times. V is TRBV11-2 and J is TRBJ1-6, with 10 bases aligning to TRBD1. Germline V lookup: CDR1 SGHAT, CDR2 FQNNGV. The V segment lost 5 bases and the J segment 14 bases; nucleotides outside the gene matches: 9. The CDR3 consists of 14 residues. The CDR3 is CASSRDRGTGALHF. CDR3 DNA sequence: TGTGCCAGCAGCCGGGACAGGGGTACAGGAGCCCTCCACTTT.

This clone was seen only once. This chain uses TRBV6-6 with TRBJ2-7; no definite D call. The germline V gene encodes CDR1 MNHNY and CDR2 SVGAGI (reference sequence). This CDR3 comprises 11 residues. Trimming took 11 bases from V and 3 from J, leaving 11 bases between them. This CDR3 reads CASAVNYEQYF. The DNA of the CDR3 is TGTGCCTCGGCGGTGAACTACGAGCAGTACTTC.

The chain joins TRBV4-3 to TRBJ2-7, with TRBD1 matching 8 bases. This CDR3 has 17 amino acids. Trimming took 0 bases from V and 8 from J; bases not matched to a gene: 15. Germline values: CDR1 LGHNA, CDR2 YSLEER. DNA of the CDR3: TGCGCCAGCAGCCAAGAGCCACTCAGGGGACAGGTCGTCCAGCAGTACTTC. Translation: CASSQEPLRGQVVQQYF.

V usage is TRBV6-2 or TRBV6-3 and J usage is TRBJ1-6; no firm D call. Looked up from germline, CDR1 is MNHEY and CDR2 is SVGEGT. With 5 bases removed from V and 8 bases from J, the gap between germline ends came to 13 bases. The CDR3 is made up of 14 amino acids. Here the CDR3 DNA reads TGTGCCAGCAGTCCGGGGTTGTTCGATTCACCCCTCCACTTT. Residues: CASSPGLFDSPLHF.

The chain recombines TRBV10-1 with TRBJ1-1; possibly TRBD1 for D (5 bases). This CDR3 comprises 14 residues. The V gene lost 0 bases and the J gene lost 5 bases, with 10 bases spanning the gap. Germline values: CDR1 WNHNN, CDR2 SYGVQD (reference sequence). CDR3 protein: CASSESLGATEAFF. The CDR3, as DNA: TGCGCCAGCAGTGAGTCTTTAGGGGCAACTGAAGCTTTCTTT.

A word on this clone: The same CDR3 arises from other DNA sequences in this sample as well. V usage is TRBV18 and J usage is TRBJ1-2, with no clear D. Germline V CDR1 and CDR2: KGHSH, LQKENI. V gave up 3 bases and J gave up 2 bases, with 13 bases separating them. The CDR3 is made up of 15 amino acids. This CDR3 reads CASSPTGDTNYGYTF. The CDR3 bases are TGTGCCAGCTCACCCACGGGAGATACCAACTATGGCTACACCTTC. The full variable domain, its missing parts supplied by reference TRBV18 and TRBJ1-2, is NAGVMQNPRHLVRRRGQEARLRCSPMKGHSHVYWYRQLPEEGLKFMVYLQKENIIDESGMPKERFSAEFPKEGPSILRIQQVVRGDSAAYFCASSPTGDTNYGYTFGSGTRLTVV.

The chain recombines TRBV19 with TRBJ2-7, with a weak D call TRBD1 (6 bases). The CDR3 sequence is 14 residues long. Trimming took 5 bases from V and 7 from J, leaving 18 bases between them. Germline CDR1 and CDR2: LNHDA and SQIVND (reference sequence). The CDR3 DNA follows: TGTGCCAGTAGTGGCCAGGGGCCTCCTGGGGAGCAGTACTTC. It specifies CASSGQGPPGEQYF. The full variable domain, completed using reference TRBV19 and TRBJ2-7, is DGGITQSPKYLFRKEGQNVTLSCEQNLNHDAMYWYRQDPGQGLRLIYYSQIVNDFQKGDIAEGYSVSREKKESFPLTVTSAQKNPTAFYLCASSGQGPPGEQYFGPGTRLTVT.

The gene calls are TRBV4-3 and TRBJ1-2; D remains ambiguous. The ends were cut back, 0 bases at V and 4 bases at J, with 15 bases in the middle. The germline gives CDR1 LGHNA, CDR2 YSLEER. The CDR3 sequence is 16 residues long. CDR3 sequence: CASSQEGRQTPYGYTF. The CDR3 DNA sequence: TGCGCCAGCAGCCAAGAAGGCCGGCAGACTCCCTATGGCTACACCTTC.

The chain employs TRBV5-1 and TRBJ1-2; 10 bases align to TRBD1. After removal of 3 bases from V and 0 bases from J, the junction contained 11 bases not matched to a gene. The CDR3 runs to 18 residues. Germline loops: CDR1 SGHRS, CDR2 YFSETQ. In nucleotides, the CDR3 is TGCGCCAGCAGCTACTTCTCCGGACAGGGGGGCCCTAACTATGGCTACACCTTC. This codes for CASSYFSGQGGPNYGYTF.

This rearrangement joins TRBV6-6 to TRBJ1-2, with a possible D match to TRBD1 (5 bases). Per the germline V gene, CDR1 is MNHNY and CDR2 is SVGAGI (reference sequence). V lost 7 bases and J lost 4, with 22 bases in between. The CDR3 sequence is 16 residues long. The CDR3 loop reads CASTPPGVGGIYGYTF. The CDR3, as DNA: TGTGCCAGCACTCCACCGGGGGTAGGAGGGATCTATGGCTACACCTTC.

The chain couples TRBV4-2 to TRBJ1-1, with D hard to call. CDR1 is LGHNA, CDR2 YNFKEQ, per germline. V was shortened by 3 bases and J by 0 bases, with 14 bases between the two germline ends. The length of the CDR3 is 16 residues. CDR3 protein: CASSHYWEVLNTEAFF. CDR3 nucleotide sequence: TGTGCCAGCAGCCACTATTGGGAGGTCCTGAACACTGAAGCTTTCTTT.

The V gene is TRBV29-1, the J gene TRBJ1-1; D gene uncertain. The CDR3 extends over 14 amino acids. V was shortened by 2 bases and J by 3 bases, with 13 bases between the two germline ends. Germline CDR1 SQVTM, CDR2 ANQGSEA. The CDR3 is CSVEMLRRDTEAFF. CDR3 nucleotide sequence: TGCAGCGTTGAAATGTTGAGGCGGGACACTGAAGCTTTCTTT.

This sequence joins TRBV4-1 and TRBJ2-3; 12 bases fit TRBD2. Germline V CDR1 and CDR2: MGHRA, YSYEKL. V shed 4 bases and J 2 bases; nucleotides not matched to a gene: 4. The CDR3 consists of 16 residues. The CDR3, as DNA: TGCGCCAGCAGCCCCAGACTAGCGGGGGTCACAGATACGCAGTATTTT. It translates to CASSPRLAGVTDTQYF.

The chain uses TRBV7-2 and TRBJ2-1; D is ambiguous. Germline CDR1 SGHTA, CDR2 FQGNSA. The CDR3 sequence is 14 residues long. The V end was cut by 4 bases, the J end by 8 bases, with 15 bases between. The DNA of the CDR3 is TGTGCCAGCAGCTCGCAACTGGAGTCCCATGAGCAGTTCTTC. The encoded protein is CASSSQLESHEQFF.

The chain joins TRBV6-2 or TRBV6-3 to TRBJ1-1; D is unresolved. Deletions cut 0 bases from V and 5 bases from J, with 7 bases between. CDR1 and CDR2 from the germline V gene are MNHEY and SVGEGT. CDR3 length equals 13 residues. The CDR3 DNA reads as TGTGCCAGCAGTTACTCAGCCGATACTGAAGCTTTCTTT. It encodes CASSYSADTEAFF.

This chain uses TRBV4-3 with TRBJ1-6; D uncertain. The V gene lost 1 base and the J gene lost 14 bases, with 21 bases spanning the gap. This CDR3 is 16 amino acids long. Germline V gene data show CDR1 as LGHNA and CDR2 as YSLEER. This CDR3 reads CASSQVVSAPLATLHF. The CDR3, as DNA: TGCGCCAGCAGCCAAGTTGTATCGGCCCCCTTAGCAACCCTCCACTTT.

The chain employs TRBV5-1 and TRBJ2-7; the D gene is possibly TRBD1 (7 bases). Germline CDR1 is SGHRS and CDR2 is YFSETQ. The CDR3 sequence is 14 residues long. V lost 3 bases, J lost 4 bases, and 14 bases lay in between. CDR3 protein: CASSYGGTEYEQYF. The DNA of the CDR3 is TGCGCCAGCAGCTATGGAGGGACAGAGTACGAGCAGTACTTC.

This chain links TRBV9 with TRBJ1-2; TRBD1 agrees at 7 bases. V trimming: 0 bases; J trimming: 1 base; junction bases outside the gene matches: 6. Germline assignment: CDR1 SGDLS and CDR2 YYNGEE. The CDR3 has 16 residues. This CDR3 is CASSVGRGPYNYGYTF. The CDR3 bases are TGTGCCAGCAGCGTAGGTAGGGGGCCATATAACTATGGCTACACCTTC.

The rearrangement uses TRBV27 and TRBJ1-5, with 10 bases lining up with TRBD1. Germline CDR1 MNHEY, CDR2 SMNVEV (reference sequence). The CDR3 spans 16 residues. The V gene end was trimmed by 5 bases and the J gene end by 1 base; junction bases not matched to a gene: 5. This chain's CDR3 is CASSPGTGVSNQPQHF. In DNA form, the CDR3 reads TGTGCCAGCAGTCCTGGGACAGGGGTAAGCAATCAGCCCCAGCATTTT.

The J gene is TRBJ1-6, the V gene TRBV6-2 or TRBV6-3, with a tentative D call TRBD1 (6 bases). CDR3 length equals 16 residues. Trimming shortened V by 4 bases and J by 10 bases, and 20 bases separated the two germline ends. Germline V CDR1 and CDR2: MNHEY, SVGEGT. DNA of the CDR3: TGTGCCAGCAGTTCCGGACAGTCGGTGGGGAAGTCACCCCTCCACTTT. Protein: CASSSGQSVGKSPLHF.

V gene TRBV5-6 combines with J gene TRBJ1-6, with TRBD1 matching over 8 bases. Trimming removed 5 bases from V and 6 bases from J; junction bases left unmatched: 7. Germline V gene lookup returns CDR1 SGHDT and CDR2 YYEEEE. This CDR3 is built from 15 residues. The CDR3 DNA reads TGTGCCAGCAGAGTTGGGACAGGAGGTAATTCACCCCTCCACTTT. This sequence encodes CASRVGTGGNSPLHF.

The chain links TRBV6-1 to TRBJ2-7, with 10 bases fitting TRBD1. Trimming cost V 7 bases and J 2 bases; bases outside gene matches: 5. This CDR3 is 14 amino acids long. The V gene's germline CDR1 is MNHNS and CDR2 SASEGT. The CDR3 region is CASNKDRGAYEQYF. DNA for the CDR3: TGTGCCAGCAACAAGGACAGGGGGGCCTACGAGCAGTACTTC.

This chain joins TRBV4-2 and TRBJ1-2; 8 nucleotides line up with TRBD1. Per the germline V gene, CDR1 is LGHNA and CDR2 is YNFKEQ. J was trimmed by 7 bases and V by 3 bases; bases with no gene match: 10. The CDR3 totals 15 residues. CDR3 loop: CASSHPDRVFGGYTF. Here the CDR3 DNA reads TGTGCCAGCAGCCACCCGGACAGGGTATTTGGTGGCTACACCTTC.